This TCR beta chain was identified during a study of blood T cell repertoires in COVID-19 (dated by TCRdb to the early 2020s). The study in broad terms: Samples from collaborators originated in the United States, Italy and Spain and spanned both the acute and convalescent phases of COVID-19. The samples were drawn from the first 160 participants of the ongoing ImmuneRACE study and from 950 to 1,500 subjects provided by 6 global collaborators. The sample metadata nearly always contained a de-identified subject ID, COVID-19 status, age in years and sex. The repertoires were released in a freely available public database meant as a resource for research on the immune response to SARS-CoV-2. The prospective study material was composed of cDNA or gDNA derived from T cells, B-cell-depleted T cells, or PBMCs. Deeply sampled blood TCRbeta repertoires from subjects exposed to, actively infected with, or recovered from COVID-19 were included in the dataset. Where HLA class I and class II types were available, the types were taken from metadata supplied by the sample provider, not from assay-based typing. General conclusions and limits of the study: Clinical and demographic metadata were provided uncurated, with the amount varying by source and participant.

Concerning this clone: Its recognized antigen is unknown. Base qualities are not provided; no much larger clone lies one nucleotide away.

TCRbeta CDR3 regions were amplified from genomic DNA using the immunoSEQ Assay, a bias-controlled multiplex PCR. As for the original processing: The number of nucleated cells in each sample was estimated by amplification of reference gene primers within the assay. To quantify the absolute abundance of each unique TCRbeta CDR3 rearrangement, sequence reads were collapsed and filtered. For each sample, productive Simpson clonality was calculated by taking the square root of Simpson's diversity index across productive rearrangements. The table comes from immuneACCESS by way of TCRdb, which keeps in-frame sequences with V and J called. Part of the clones is missing from these tables; in studies checked, under half for an unresolved V gene and the rest for unknown reasons. Clone size and V and J calls were adopted from that table, with D and trimming inferred from the DNA. The sample records some 67,000 clones, nearly 80% of which are singletons. The ten largest make up approximately 6.8% of the sample.

Collaborating institutions collected whole blood in K2EDTA tubes following their own protocols. For TCRbeta analysis, collaborators shipped samples as frozen whole blood, isolated PBMCs, or DNA extracted from either of those sample types. Sequences SGHDT (CDR1) and YYEEEE (CDR2) are obtained from the germline V gene. Its CDR3 holds 12 amino acids, cysteine through phenylalanine. Only the CDR3 region is kept as DNA, spanning 36 bases read in frame from base 1. V gives up 7 bases and J gives up 3 bases, and the segment between their germline ends measures 10 bases. This chain joins TRBV5-6 to TRBJ1-1; no D gene can be assigned with confidence. This clonotype originated in an older woman with acute or convalescent COVID-19. Sequencing used peripheral blood. The CDR3 is CASHAVDTEAFF. The nucleotide sequence reads as follows: TGTGCCAGCCACGCGGTAGACACTGAAGCTTTCTTT.